Following are 32 T cell receptor beta chains from one sample sequenced in a study of OX40 agonist ivuxolimab in advanced cancers. Here immunoSEQ multiplex PCR was the method, and the copy in TCRdb shows in-frame clones only, minus some. The sample contains 78,000 or so clones, 70% to 90% of which appear only once. The source was CD4+ or CD8+ T cells sorted from blood, collected in a trial of the OX40 agonist ivuxolimab. The origin of the receptors is an adult with an advanced solid tumor such as melanoma, head and neck, liver or kidney cancer.

This chain joins TRBV6-1 and TRBJ2-1, with a possible D match to TRBD2 (5 bases). Trimming left V 7 bases short and J 6 bases short, with 16 bases between. The CDR3 covers 14 residues. Germline loops: CDR1 MNHNS, CDR2 SASEGT. The CDR3 bases are TGTGCCAGCATTACCAGCGGACCTACCAATGAGCAGTTCTTC. Protein: CASITSGPTNEQFF.

The rearrangement uses TRBV27 and TRBJ2-7, with 7 bases fitting TRBD2. Germline V gene lookup returns CDR1 MNHEY and CDR2 SMNVEV (reference sequence). V lost 3 bases, J lost 4 bases, and 9 bases stayed unmatched. The CDR3 spans 15 residues. CDR3 nucleotide sequence: TGTGCCAGCAGTTTGGGATCTAGCGGATTATACGAGCAGTACTTC. This translates into CASSLGSSGLYEQYF.

This clone was counted only a few times. J is TRBJ2-7 and V is TRBV7-2; the D is unclear. Trimming took 6 bases from V and 3 from J, leaving 12 bases between them. The germline V gene encodes CDR1 SGHTA and CDR2 FQGNSA. The CDR3 runs 13 residues. CDR3 amino acids: CASRYDFNYEQYF. CDR3 nucleotides: TGTGCCAGCAGATACGACTTTAACTACGAGCAGTACTTC. Using reference TRBV7-2 and TRBJ2-7 for the parts outside the CDR3, the full variable domain is GAGVSQSPSNKVTEKGKDVELRCDPISGHTALYWYRQSLGQGLEFLIYFQGNSAPDKSGLPSDRFSAERTGGSVSTLTIQRTQQEDSAVYLCASRYDFNYEQYFGPGTRLTVT.

The chain couples TRBV4-1 to TRBJ1-2; D may be TRBD1 (5 bases). The length of the CDR3 is 13 residues. Per the germline V gene, CDR1 is MGHRA and CDR2 is YSYEKL. The V end was cut by 1 base, the J end by 7 bases, with 10 bases between. The CDR3 coding sequence is TGCGCCAGCAGCCAAGTCAGGGCGGCTGGCTACACCTTC. Translating gives CASSQVRAAGYTF.

V and J are TRBV19 and TRBJ2-3; TRBD2 agrees at 9 bases. Germline V gene lookup returns CDR1 LNHDA and CDR2 SQIVND (reference sequence). V was pared by 5 bases and J by 1 base, with 1 base of the junction left unmatched. CDR3 size: 14 residues. Written as DNA, the CDR3 is TGTGCCAGTAGTGTAGCGGGAGGCACAGATACGCAGTATTTT. Translation gives CASSVAGGTDTQYF. The complete variable domain, with remaining parts taken from reference TRBV19 and TRBJ2-3, reads DGGITQSPKYLFRKEGQNVTLSCEQNLNHDAMYWYRQDPGQGLRLIYYSQIVNDFQKGDIAEGYSVSREKKESFPLTVTSAQKNPTAFYLCASSVAGGTDTQYFGPGTRLTVL.

The rearrangement links TRBV19 to TRBJ2-1; TRBD2 matches at 12 bases. Germline CDR1 is LNHDA and CDR2 is SQIVND (reference sequence). V trimming: 5 bases; J trimming: 4 bases; junction bases outside the gene matches: 6. The CDR3 totals 16 residues. The CDR3 loop reads CASSPLAGGPYNEQFF. The DNA for the CDR3 is TGTGCCAGTAGTCCCCTAGCGGGAGGGCCTTACAATGAGCAGTTCTTC.

The J gene is TRBJ2-2, the V gene TRBV2; D gene unclear. V gave up 3 bases and J gave up 5 bases, with 16 bases separating them. Germline V gives CDR1 SNHLY, CDR2 FYNNEI. The CDR3 length is 16 residues. The CDR3 DNA sequence: TGTGCCAGCAGTGAGGGCGACACCCGTATGACCGGGGAGCTGTTTTTT. Residues: CASSEGDTRMTGELFF.

The J gene is TRBJ1-1, the V gene TRBV2; D is perhaps TRBD1 (5 bases). This CDR3 is 13 amino acids long. The germline V gene encodes CDR1 SNHLY and CDR2 FYNNEI. V lost 4 bases to trimming and J lost 10 bases, with 16 bases between them. The CDR3 DNA sequence: TGTGCCAGCAGTGTCGGGGGTGGGGAGATAGCTTTCTTT. Translated: CASSVGGGEIAFF.

This rearrangement joins TRBV5-1 to TRBJ2-7; the D gene is possibly TRBD2 (6 bases). Germline V gives CDR1 SGHRS, CDR2 YFSETQ. The CDR3 is made up of 16 amino acids. The V and J ends lost 1 base and 2 bases respectively, with 16 bases between them. The CDR3 region has the DNA TGCGCCAGCAGCTTGTCCCCGGGGGTCCAGACCTACGAGCAGTACTTC. Translating it yields CASSLSPGVQTYEQYF. Based on the CDR3 plus reference TRBV5-1 and TRBJ2-7, the full variable domain is KAGVTQTPRYLIKTRGQQVTLSCSPISGHRSVSWYQQTPGQGLQFLFEYFSETQRNKGNFPGRFSGRQFSNSRSEMNVSTLELGDSALYLCASSLSPGVQTYEQYFGPGTRLTVT.

The genes are TRBV5-1 and TRBJ2-3; D could derive from TRBD1 or TRBD2 (5 bases each). CDR1 and CDR2 (germline): SGHRS, YFSETQ. The CDR3 sequence is 16 residues long. With 1 base removed from V and 0 bases from J, the gap between germline ends came to 12 bases. CDR3 bases: TGCGCCAGCAGCTTGCAGTCAAGGGACAGCACAGATACGCAGTATTTT. It codes for CASSLQSRDSTDTQYF. The full variable domain, in which reference TRBV5-1 and TRBJ2-3 provide the parts outside the CDR3, is KAGVTQTPRYLIKTRGQQVTLSCSPISGHRSVSWYQQTPGQGLQFLFEYFSETQRNKGNFPGRFSGRQFSNSRSEMNVSTLELGDSALYLCASSLQSRDSTDTQYFGPGTRLTVL.

A note on this clone: A read error is likely here: a far larger clone is one base away. The genes are TRBV11-3 and TRBJ2-1; 13 nucleotides line up with TRBD2. The junction had 2 bases not matched to a gene; V was cut back by 4 bases and J by 5 bases. Germline V gives CDR1 SGHNT, CDR2 YENEEA. CDR3 length: 15 residues. DNA of the CDR3: TGTGCCAGCAGCTCCGGACTAGCGGGAGACAATGAGCAGTTCTTC. Translated, it gives CASSSGLAGDNEQFF.

The chain joins TRBV15 to TRBJ2-7, with 9 positions matching TRBD1. This CDR3 comprises 15 residues. Germline CDR1 reads LNHNV; CDR2 reads YYDKDF (reference sequence). V lost 6 bases and J lost 4; bases outside the gene matches: 10. CDR3 nucleotides: TGTGCCACCAGTAACACGGACAGGGGAGATTACGAGCAGTACTTC. Its protein product is CATSNTDRGDYEQYF.

The chain recombines TRBV27 with TRBJ1-1; maybe TRBD1 (5 bases). Trimming removed 1 base from V and 2 bases from J, with 11 bases in between. The CDR3 is 15 amino acids. CDR1 MNHEY and CDR2 SMNVEV come from the germline V gene (reference sequence). The CDR3 reads CASSLYGRANTEAFF. The CDR3 DNA is TGTGCCAGCAGTTTATACGGCAGGGCAAACACTGAAGCTTTCTTT.

J is TRBJ2-7 and V is TRBV14; either TRBD1 or TRBD2 may fit D (6 bases each). Germline-derived CDR1 and CDR2 are SGHDN and FVKESK. The CDR3 is 15 amino acids. The ends were cut back, 1 base at V and 1 base at J, with 11 bases in the middle. CDR3 DNA: TGTGCCAGCAGCCAAGGCACAGGGAGGTCCTACGAGCAGTACTTC. Amino acid sequence: CASSQGTGRSYEQYF. The variable domain in full, completed from reference TRBV14 and TRBJ2-7, reads EAGVTQFPSHSVIEKGQTVTLRCDPISGHDNLYWYRRVMGKEIKFLLHFVKESKQDESGMPNNRFLAERTGGTYSTLKVQPAELEDSGVYFCASSQGTGRSYEQYFGPGTRLTVT.

The chain has TRBV4-1 and TRBJ2-1; no definite D call. Germline CDR1 MGHRA, CDR2 YSYEKL. V dropped 0 bases and J dropped 0 bases, with 12 bases sitting between them. The CDR3 has 17 amino acids. This CDR3 is CASSQDLGRSSYNEQFF. The CDR3 DNA follows: TGCGCCAGCAGCCAAGATTTAGGCAGGAGCTCCTACAATGAGCAGTTCTTC.

The chain employs TRBV6-6 and TRBJ1-5; tentative D call: TRBD1 (5 bases). CDR3 length: 13 amino acids. The V gene lost 6 bases and the J gene lost 1 base, with 7 bases spanning the gap. Germline V lookup: CDR1 MNHNY, CDR2 SVGAGI (reference sequence). The CDR3: CASSGQSNQPQHF. In nucleotides, the CDR3 is TGTGCCAGCAGCGGACAAAGCAATCAGCCCCAGCATTTT.

The chain joins TRBV6-5 to TRBJ2-1; tentatively, D is TRBD1 (5 bases). Germline V CDR1 and CDR2: MNHEY, SVGAGI. V was pared by 7 bases and J by 8 bases, with 21 bases between. The CDR3 covers 15 residues. CDR3 coding DNA: TGTGCCAGCACCTCCCCAGGGTCCCCAGATGATGAGCAGTTCTTC. It codes for CASTSPGSPDDEQFF.

J is TRBJ2-2 and V is TRBV6-5; possibly TRBD2 for D (5 bases). The V and J ends lost 11 bases and 4 bases respectively, with 17 bases between them. The germline V gene has CDR1 MNHEY and CDR2 SVGAGI. This CDR3 region has 14 residues. CDR3 protein: CAAGGPLSTGELFF. CDR3 in DNA: TGTGCCGCGGGCGGTCCCCTTAGCACCGGGGAGCTGTTTTTT.

V is TRBV11-2 and J is TRBJ2-5; no clear D. The last part of the DNA fits TRBJ2-7 better; the J call may be wrong. Per the germline V gene, CDR1 is SGHAT and CDR2 is FQNNGV. The CDR3 length is 14 residues. CDR3 DNA: TGTGCCAGCAGCTCGCAGGTTGGGGTCTACGAGCAGTACTTC. Its translation is CASSSQVGVYEQYF.

The chain joins TRBV28 to TRBJ1-1; tentatively, D is TRBD1 (5 bases). The CDR3 has 12 amino acids. Trimming pared 8 bases from V and 3 bases from J, leaving 10 bases between. The germline CDR1 and CDR2 sequences are MDHEN and SYDVKM. This CDR3 reads CASRGQHTEAFF. The CDR3 nucleotides read TGTGCCAGCCGGGGCCAGCACACTGAAGCTTTCTTT.

J is TRBJ1-1 and V is TRBV7-9; possible D gene TRBD1, 6 bases. In germline, CDR1 is SEHNR, CDR2 FQNEAQ (reference sequence). The CDR3 is made up of 13 amino acids. V was clipped by 1 base and J by 10 bases, with 13 bases between them. The CDR3, as DNA: TGTGCCAGCAGCTTAGACAGGGTTACCGCAGCTTTCTTT. Translation gives CASSLDRVTAAFF. The complete variable domain, with remaining parts taken from reference TRBV7-9 and TRBJ1-1, reads DTGVSQNPRHKITKRGQNVTFRCDPISEHNRLYWYRQTLGQGPEFLTYFQNEAQLEKSRLLSDRFSAERPKGSFSTLEIQRTEQGDSAMYLCASSLDRVTAAFFGQGTRLTVV.

This clone was recorded once. V and J are TRBV4-1 and TRBJ2-3, with 9 bases fitting TRBD2. This CDR3 is built from 16 residues. Germline trimming cut 1 base from V and 0 bases from J; bases unmatched to any gene: 2. Germline lookup yields CDR1 MGHRA and CDR2 YSYEKL. The chain's CDR3 is CASSQAAGGSTDTQYF. The CDR3 DNA sequence: TGCGCCAGCAGCCAAGCGGCGGGAGGGAGCACAGATACGCAGTATTTT.

The rearrangement links TRBV13 to TRBJ1-2, with 8 bases fitting TRBD1. CDR1 PRHDT and CDR2 FYEKMQ come from the germline V gene (reference sequence). The trim removed 5 bases at V and 2 bases at J, leaving 7 bases unmatched. CDR3 length: 15 amino acids. CDR3 coding DNA: TGTGCCAGCAGCCTCCTGACAGGGGCCAACTATGGCTACACCTTC. Translation gives CASSLLTGANYGYTF. The full variable domain, with the rest looked up from reference TRBV13 and TRBJ1-2, is AAGVIQSPRHLIKEKRETATLKCYPIPRHDTVYWYQQGPGQDPQFLISFYEKMQSDKGSIPDRFSAQQFSDYHSELNMSSLELGDSALYFCASSLLTGANYGYTFGSGTRLTVV.

This rearrangement joins TRBV27 to TRBJ1-4, with D possibly matching TRBD1 (5 bases). The CDR3 loop spans 11 amino acids. Germline assignment: CDR1 MNHEY and CDR2 SMNVEV (reference sequence). V was cut by 8 bases and J by 7 bases, with 8 bases left in between. CDR3 protein: CASGRGEKLFF. The DNA of the CDR3 is TGTGCCAGCGGAAGGGGTGAAAAACTGTTTTTT.

The CDR3 DNA sequence: TGCAGCGTCGCGGACAGGTTCTCACCCCCCTCTGGAAACACCATATATTTT. Protein product: CSVADRFSPPSGNTIYF. The chain couples TRBV29-1 to TRBJ1-3, with 7 bases that match TRBD1. The V and J ends lost 6 bases and 0 bases, in that order; junction bases with no gene match: 14. Per the germline V gene, CDR1 is SQVTM and CDR2 is ANQGSEA. The CDR3 covers 17 residues.

This chain links TRBV5-1 with TRBJ2-2, with D tentatively TRBD1 (6 bases). Per the germline V gene, CDR1 is SGHRS and CDR2 is YFSETQ. The CDR3 loop spans 15 amino acids. V was pared by 4 bases and J by 4 bases, with 14 bases between. The CDR3 loop reads CASSPDSPLTGELFF. CDR3 nucleotides: TGCGCCAGCAGCCCGGACAGCCCCCTCACCGGGGAGCTGTTTTTT.

V gene TRBV6-6 combines with J gene TRBJ2-5; no clear D gene. Trimming took 7 bases from V and 1 from J, leaving 10 bases between them. This CDR3 has 13 residues. The germline CDR1 and CDR2 sequences are MNHNY and SVGAGI (reference sequence). CDR3 DNA sequence: TGTGCCAGCACACGCAGGAGCCAAGAGACCCAGTACTTC. Protein sequence: CASTRRSQETQYF.

V and J are TRBV7-7 and TRBJ2-1, with TRBD2 matching 12 bases. The germline gives CDR1 SSHAT, CDR2 FNYEAQ (reference sequence). The CDR3 length is 15 residues. CDR3 sequence reads: CASGTGTSGSNEQFF. CDR3 coding DNA: TGTGCTAGCGGCACCGGGACTAGCGGGTCTAATGAGCAGTTCTTC.

The CDR3 loop reads CASRGLRRGWDTQYF. CDR3 in DNA: TGTGCCAGCAGGGGGCTGAGAAGAGGGTGGGATACGCAGTATTTT. The chain links TRBV6-5 to TRBJ2-3; the D gene could be TRBD1 or TRBD2 (5 bases each). CDR1 and CDR2 (germline): MNHEY, SVGAGI. CDR3 length: 15 amino acids. Trimming cost V 6 bases and J 6 bases, with 19 bases left between them.

This clone was seen just once. The chain employs TRBV5-1 and TRBJ2-3, with TRBD2 matching 10 bases. Germline CDR1 and CDR2: SGHRS and YFSETQ. V was clipped by 0 bases and J by 4 bases; unmatched bases: 11. The CDR3 consists of 18 residues. In DNA form, the CDR3 reads TGCGCCAGCAGCTTGGAGCCGAAGCGGGAGGGCCCCCCAGATACGCAGTATTTT. Translated: CASSLEPKREGPPDTQYF.

CDR3 sequence reads: CASSSGTGVYGYTF. CDR3 DNA: TGCGCCAGCAGCTCCGGGACAGGGGTCTATGGCTACACCTTC. V gene TRBV5-1 combines with J gene TRBJ1-2, with TRBD1 matching 10 bases. This CDR3 is 14 amino acids long. V was pared by 3 bases and J by 4 bases, with 3 bases of the junction left unmatched. Germline CDR1 is SGHRS and CDR2 is YFSETQ.

Turning to this clone: Its ends do not fully match the called genes, so a read error is possible. The genes are TRBV7-9 and TRBJ2-7; 14 bases line up with TRBD2. Per germline, CDR1 SEHNR and CDR2 FQNEAQ (reference sequence). The CDR3 runs to 16 residues. The CDR3 DNA is TGCGCCAGCAGCCAACACCCGACTAGCGGGAGGGGCGAGCAGTACTTC. Translating it yields CASSQHPTSGRGEQYF.